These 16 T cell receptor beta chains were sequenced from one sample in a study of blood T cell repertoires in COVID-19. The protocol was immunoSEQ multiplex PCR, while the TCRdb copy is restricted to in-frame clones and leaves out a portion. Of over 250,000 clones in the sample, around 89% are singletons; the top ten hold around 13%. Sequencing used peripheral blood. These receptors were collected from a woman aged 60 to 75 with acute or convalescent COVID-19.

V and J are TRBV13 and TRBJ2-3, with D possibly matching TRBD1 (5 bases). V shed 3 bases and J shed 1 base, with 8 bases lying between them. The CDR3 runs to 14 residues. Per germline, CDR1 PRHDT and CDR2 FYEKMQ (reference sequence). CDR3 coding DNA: TGTGCCAGCAGCTTCGACAGAGGCACAGATACGCAGTATTTT. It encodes CASSFDRGTDTQYF.

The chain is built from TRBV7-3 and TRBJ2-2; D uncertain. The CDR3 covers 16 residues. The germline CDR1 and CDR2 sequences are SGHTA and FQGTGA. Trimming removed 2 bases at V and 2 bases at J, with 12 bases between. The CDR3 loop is CASSLLGLGNTGELFF. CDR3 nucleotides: TGTGCCAGCAGCTTATTGGGTCTAGGTAACACCGGGGAGCTGTTTTTT. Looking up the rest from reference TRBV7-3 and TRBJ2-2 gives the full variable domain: GAGVSQTPSNKVTEKGKYVELRCDPISGHTALYWYRQSLGQGPEFLIYFQGTGAADDSGLPNDRFFAVRPEGSVSTLKIQRTERGDSAVYLCASSLLGLGNTGELFFGEGSRLTVL.

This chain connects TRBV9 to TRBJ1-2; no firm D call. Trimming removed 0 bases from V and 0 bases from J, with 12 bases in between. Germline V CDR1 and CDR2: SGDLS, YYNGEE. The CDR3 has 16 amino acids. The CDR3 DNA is TGTGCCAGCAGCGTAGCCTTTACACCTGCTAACTATGGCTACACCTTC. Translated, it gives CASSVAFTPANYGYTF. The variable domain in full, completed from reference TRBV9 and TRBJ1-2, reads DSGVTQTPKHLITATGQRVTLRCSPRSGDLSVYWYQQSLDQGLQFLIQYYNGEERAKGNILERFSAQQFPDLHSELNLSSLELGDSALYFCASSVAFTPANYGYTFGSGTRLTVV.

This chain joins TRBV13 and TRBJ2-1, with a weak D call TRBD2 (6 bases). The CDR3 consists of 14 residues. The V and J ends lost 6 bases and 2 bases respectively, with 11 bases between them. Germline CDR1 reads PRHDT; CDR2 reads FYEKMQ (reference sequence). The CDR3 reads CASRPSGAYNEQFF. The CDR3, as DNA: TGTGCCAGCAGGCCGTCGGGGGCCTACAATGAGCAGTTCTTC.

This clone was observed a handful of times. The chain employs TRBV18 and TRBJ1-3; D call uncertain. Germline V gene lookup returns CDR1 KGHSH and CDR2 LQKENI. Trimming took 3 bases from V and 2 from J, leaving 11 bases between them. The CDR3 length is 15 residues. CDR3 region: CASSPEFRTGNTIYF. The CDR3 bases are TGTGCCAGCTCACCGGAGTTTCGGACTGGAAACACCATATATTTT.

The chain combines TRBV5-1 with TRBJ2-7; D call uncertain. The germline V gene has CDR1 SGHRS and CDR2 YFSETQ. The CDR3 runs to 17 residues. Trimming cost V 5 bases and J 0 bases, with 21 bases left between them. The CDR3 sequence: CASSFARLAEYSYEQYF. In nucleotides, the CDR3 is TGCGCCAGCAGTTTCGCCCGACTGGCCGAGTACTCCTACGAGCAGTACTTC.

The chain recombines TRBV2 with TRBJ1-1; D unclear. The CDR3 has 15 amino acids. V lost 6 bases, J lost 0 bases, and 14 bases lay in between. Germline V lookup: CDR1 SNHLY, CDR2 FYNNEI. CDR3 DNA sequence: TGTGCCAGCAGGAACCGACTGATCATGAACACTGAAGCTTTCTTT. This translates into CASRNRLIMNTEAFF.

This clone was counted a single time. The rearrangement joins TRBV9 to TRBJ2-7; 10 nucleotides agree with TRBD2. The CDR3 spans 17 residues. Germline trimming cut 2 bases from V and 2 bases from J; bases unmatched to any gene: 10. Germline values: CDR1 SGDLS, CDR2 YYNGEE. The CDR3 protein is CASSVGPGTSVTYEQYF. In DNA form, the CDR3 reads TGTGCCAGCAGCGTCGGTCCCGGGACTAGCGTAACCTACGAGCAGTACTTC.

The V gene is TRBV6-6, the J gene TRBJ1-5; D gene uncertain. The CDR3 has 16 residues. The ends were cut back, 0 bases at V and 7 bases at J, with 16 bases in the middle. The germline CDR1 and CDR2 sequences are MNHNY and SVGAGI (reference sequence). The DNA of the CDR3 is TGTGCCAGCAGTTACTCGGAGGGAGGGCTGCAACAGCCCCAGCATTTT. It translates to CASSYSEGGLQQPQHF.

The CDR3 sequence is CASSRLAGPQETQYF. CDR3 nucleotide sequence: TGTGCCAGTAGTAGACTAGCGGGCCCCCAAGAGACCCAGTACTTC. This sequence joins TRBV19 and TRBJ2-5; 10 bases fit TRBD2. V shed 4 bases, J shed 1 base, and the junction held 3 bases outside the gene matches. The CDR3 runs to 15 residues. The germline V gene encodes CDR1 LNHDA and CDR2 SQIVND (reference sequence).

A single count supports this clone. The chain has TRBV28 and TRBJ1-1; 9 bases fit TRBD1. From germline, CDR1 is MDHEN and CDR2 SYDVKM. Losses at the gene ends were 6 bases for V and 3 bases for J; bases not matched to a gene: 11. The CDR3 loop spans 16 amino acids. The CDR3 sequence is CASRDYRGLGDTEAFF. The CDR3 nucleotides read TGTGCCAGCAGGGATTACAGGGGGCTGGGGGACACTGAAGCTTTCTTT.

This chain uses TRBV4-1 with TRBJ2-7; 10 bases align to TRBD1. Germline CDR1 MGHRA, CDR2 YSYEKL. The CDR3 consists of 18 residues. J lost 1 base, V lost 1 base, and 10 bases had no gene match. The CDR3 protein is CASSQGIRGTGVSYEQYF. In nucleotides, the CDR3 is TGCGCCAGCAGCCAAGGGATCAGGGGGACAGGGGTATCCTACGAGCAGTACTTC.

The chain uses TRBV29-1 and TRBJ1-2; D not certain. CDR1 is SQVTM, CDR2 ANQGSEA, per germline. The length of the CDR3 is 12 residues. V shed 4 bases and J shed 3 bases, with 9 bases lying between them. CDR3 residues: CSVARDHYGYTF. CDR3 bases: TGCAGCGTTGCTCGGGATCACTATGGCTACACCTTC.

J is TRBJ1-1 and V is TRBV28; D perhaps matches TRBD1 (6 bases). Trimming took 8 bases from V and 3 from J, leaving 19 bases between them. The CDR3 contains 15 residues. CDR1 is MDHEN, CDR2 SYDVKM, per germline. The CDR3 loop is CASYRGPGGYTEAFF. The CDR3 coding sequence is TGTGCCAGCTACCGGGGGCCGGGAGGGTACACTGAAGCTTTCTTT.

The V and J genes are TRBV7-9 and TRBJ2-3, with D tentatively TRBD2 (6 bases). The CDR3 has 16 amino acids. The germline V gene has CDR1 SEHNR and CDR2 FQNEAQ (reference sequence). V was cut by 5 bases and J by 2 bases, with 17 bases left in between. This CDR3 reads CASSLGWAGPTDTQYF. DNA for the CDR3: TGTGCCAGCAGCCTGGGCTGGGCGGGGCCCACAGATACGCAGTATTTT.

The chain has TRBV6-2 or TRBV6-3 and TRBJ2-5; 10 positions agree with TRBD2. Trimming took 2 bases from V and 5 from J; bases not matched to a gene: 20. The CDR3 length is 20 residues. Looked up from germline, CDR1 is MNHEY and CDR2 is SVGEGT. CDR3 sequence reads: CASSYELGFASGSLGETQYF. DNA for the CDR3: TGTGCCAGCAGTTACGAGTTGGGGTTCGCTAGCGGGAGCCTAGGGGAGACCCAGTACTTC.